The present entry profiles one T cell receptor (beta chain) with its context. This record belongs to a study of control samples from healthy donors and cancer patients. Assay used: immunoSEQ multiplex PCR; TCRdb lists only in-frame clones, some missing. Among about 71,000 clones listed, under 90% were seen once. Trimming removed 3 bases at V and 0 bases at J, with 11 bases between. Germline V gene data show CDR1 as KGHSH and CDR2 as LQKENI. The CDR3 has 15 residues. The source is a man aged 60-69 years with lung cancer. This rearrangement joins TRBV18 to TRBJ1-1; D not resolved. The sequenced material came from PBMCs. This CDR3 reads CASSPGLSLNTEAFF. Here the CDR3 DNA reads TGTGCCAGCTCACCCGGACTCTCCCTGAACACTGAAGCTTTCTTT. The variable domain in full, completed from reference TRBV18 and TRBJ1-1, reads NAGVMQNPRHLVRRRGQEARLRCSPMKGHSHVYWYRQLPEEGLKFMVYLQKENIIDESGMPKERFSAEFPKEGPSILRIQQVVRGDSAAYFCASSPGLSLNTEAFFGQGTRLTVV.